This T cell receptor beta chain was recovered during a study of T cell responses to AZD1222 COVID-19 vaccine. V lost 3 bases and J 0 bases, leaving 10 bases between the germline ends. The germline CDR1 and CDR2 sequences are SGHRS and YFSETQ. This CDR3 is built from 16 residues. Clones were read by immunoSEQ multiplex PCR, and TCRdb kept only the in-frame ones, dropping some. The sample consists of about 110,000 clones, roughly 90% of them appearing once. J is TRBJ1-6 and V is TRBV5-1; a possible D gene is TRBD1 (5 bases). This TCR was recovered from an adult in good health. The sequences come from peripheral blood, collected on day 0 of AZD1222 vaccination. The DNA of the CDR3 is TGCGCCAGCAGCTCCAGGGCCAGCTCCTATAATTCACCCCTCCACTTT. Its translation: CASSSRASSYNSPLHF.